The 29 T cell receptor beta chains given below trace back to one sample, sequenced in a study of graft-versus-host responses after intestinal transplantation. Profiling relied on immunoSEQ multiplex PCR, and the TCRdb table lists in-frame clones only, not all of them. The sample has 33,000 or so clones, around 95% seen once. The input for sequencing was PBMCs, taken 16 days after intestinal transplant. The receptors originated from a human patient who received an intestinal transplant, so some T cells may come from the graft donor.

The chain uses TRBV28 and TRBJ1-1, with 9 bases aligning to TRBD1. Germline CDR1 is MDHEN and CDR2 is SYDVKM. The CDR3 contains 15 residues. The trim removed 5 bases at V and 4 bases at J, leaving 8 bases unmatched. Here the CDR3 reads CASSLTGDRATEAFF. CDR3 coding DNA: TGTGCCAGCAGTCTAACAGGGGACAGGGCCACTGAAGCTTTCTTT.

The chain is built from TRBV4-2 and TRBJ2-7; 11 nucleotides match TRBD2. V dropped 0 bases and J dropped 3; count of bases not matched to a gene: 7. Germline-derived CDR1 and CDR2 are LGHNA and YNFKEQ. The CDR3 has 17 residues. CDR3 DNA: TGTGCCAGCAGCCAAGATCCCACGACTAGCGGGAACTACGAGCAGTACTTC. This codes for CASSQDPTTSGNYEQYF.

The V call is TRBV7-8, the J call TRBJ2-7; the D gene is possibly TRBD1 (6 bases). Between the trimmed V and J ends, which lost 2 bases and 2 bases, there was a span of 10 bases. CDR1 and CDR2 (germline): SGHVS, FQNEAQ. This CDR3 spans 14 amino acids. This chain's CDR3 is CASSLTGNPYEQYF. Written as DNA, the CDR3 is TGTGCCAGCAGCTTAACAGGGAACCCCTACGAGCAGTACTTC.

The chain combines TRBV7-3 with TRBJ2-3; D possibly matches TRBD1 or TRBD2 (5 bases each). Trimming took 2 bases from V and 0 from J, leaving 9 bases between them. CDR3 length: 15 amino acids. Germline CDR1 and CDR2: SGHTA and FQGTGA. The CDR3 is CASSLYGGSTDTQYF. Here the CDR3 DNA reads TGTGCCAGCAGCTTATATGGGGGTAGCACAGATACGCAGTATTTT.

V is TRBV4-1 and J is TRBJ2-3; 13 positions agree with TRBD2. This CDR3 has 17 residues. With 4 bases clipped from V and 1 base from J, the junction kept 5 bases outside the gene matches. Germline CDR1 reads MGHRA; CDR2 reads YSYEKL. In DNA, the CDR3 is TGCGCCAGCAGCCGACTAGCGGGAGGCCAGGGCACAGATACGCAGTATTTT. Protein: CASSRLAGGQGTDTQYF.

The rearrangement joins TRBV9 to TRBJ2-7; no definite D call. From germline, CDR1 is SGDLS and CDR2 YYNGEE. This CDR3 region has 13 residues. Trimming pared 0 bases from V and 4 bases from J, leaving 8 bases between. This CDR3 reads CASSVGVGYEQYF. The CDR3 DNA reads TGTGCCAGCAGCGTAGGAGTAGGGTACGAGCAGTACTTC.

The chain has TRBV5-1 and TRBJ2-3; D call uncertain. Between the trimmed V and J ends, which lost 3 bases and 0 bases, there was a span of 8 bases. The length of the CDR3 is 14 residues. CDR1 is SGHRS, CDR2 YFSETQ, per germline. CDR3 amino acids: CASSSQDSTDTQYF. CDR3 in DNA: TGCGCCAGCAGCTCCCAAGATAGCACAGATACGCAGTATTTT.

This chain joins TRBV7-2 and TRBJ2-1, with TRBD2 identical over 14 bases. The CDR3 runs to 16 residues. Germline CDR1 is SGHTA and CDR2 is FQGNSA. V gave up 0 bases and J gave up 9 bases; unmatched junction bases: 4. CDR3 in amino acids: CASSLAGTSGRVEQFF. In nucleotides, the CDR3 is TGTGCCAGCAGCTTAGCCGGGACTAGCGGGAGAGTTGAGCAGTTCTTC.

The chain combines TRBV7-9 with TRBJ2-1; 12 bases are a match to TRBD2. Germline V gene lookup returns CDR1 SEHNR and CDR2 FQNEAQ (reference sequence). This CDR3 has 15 residues. V shed 6 bases and J 7 bases; nucleotides not matched to a gene: 7. The CDR3 region is CASRGGLAGTNEQFF. As DNA, the CDR3 is TGTGCCAGCAGGGGGGGACTAGCGGGCACTAATGAGCAGTTCTTC.

This rearrangement joins TRBV5-6 to TRBJ2-6, with TRBD2 as a possible D gene (6 bases). The germline gives CDR1 SGHDT, CDR2 YYEEEE. The ends were cut back, 4 bases at V and 3 bases at J, with 11 bases in the middle. This CDR3 spans 15 amino acids. The CDR3 sequence: CASSPGVDGANVLTF. As DNA, the CDR3 is TGTGCCAGCAGCCCGGGAGTTGATGGGGCCAACGTCCTGACTTTC.

Details on this clone: The germline gene is not matched at one end of the junction; a read error may be the cause. Other DNA sequences from this sample encode an identical CDR3 as well. The chain uses TRBV18 and TRBJ1-1; weak D call: TRBD1 (5 bases). There are 14 residues in the CDR3. Germline CDR1 KGHSH, CDR2 LQKENI. CDR3 sequence reads: CASSLGGGNTEAFF. CDR3 nucleotide sequence: TGTGCCAGCTCACTCGGGGGAGGGAACACCGAAGCTTTCTTT.

The J gene is TRBJ2-1, the V gene TRBV7-9; TRBD1 matches 9 bases. Unmatched junction bases numbered 6, after V lost 3 bases and J lost 3 bases. Looked up from germline, CDR1 is SEHNR and CDR2 is FQNEAQ (reference sequence). CDR3 size: 16 residues. The CDR3 protein is CASSFTGGLLYNEQFF. The CDR3 DNA reads as TGTGCCAGCAGCTTCACAGGGGGCTTACTCTACAATGAGCAGTTCTTC.

This clone was seen once. The chain links TRBV11-3 to TRBJ2-7; possibly TRBD1 for D (5 bases). This CDR3 has 16 residues. Looked up from germline, CDR1 is SGHNT and CDR2 is YENEEA. Trimming took 1 base from V and 0 from J, leaving 13 bases between them. In DNA, the CDR3 is TGTGCCAGCAGCTTAGTAGGGGCACCAGGCTCCTACGAGCAGTACTTC. Translating gives CASSLVGAPGSYEQYF.

CDR3: CASSELSGRAYNEQFF. CDR3 nucleotide sequence: TGTGCCAGCAGTGAACTTAGCGGGAGGGCCTACAATGAGCAGTTCTTC. The V and J genes are TRBV6-1 and TRBJ2-1; 11 bases match TRBD2. V shed 2 bases and J 2 bases; nucleotides not matched to a gene: 2. Germline CDR1 MNHNS, CDR2 SASEGT. The CDR3 spans 16 residues.

V gene TRBV5-4 combines with J gene TRBJ1-2, with D possibly being TRBD1 (6 bases). Looked up from germline, CDR1 is SGHNT and CDR2 is YYREEE (reference sequence). Trimming removed 4 bases at V and 1 base at J, with 14 bases between. The length of the CDR3 is 15 residues. Here the CDR3 DNA reads TGTGCCAGCAGCGATCCCCGACAGGATAACTATGGCTACACCTTC. Translation: CASSDPRQDNYGYTF.

The J gene is TRBJ2-4, the V gene TRBV4-1, with TRBD2 as a possible D gene (5 bases). The CDR3 has 13 residues. V lost 3 bases, J lost 15 bases, and 18 bases lay in between. Germline V gene data show CDR1 as MGHRA and CDR2 as YSYEKL. The CDR3 bases are TGCGCCAGCAGCCATATTACGGGATTGGTTTCGTACTTC. Protein product: CASSHITGLVSYF.

This chain links TRBV27 with TRBJ2-2; D call uncertain. The germline CDR1 and CDR2 sequences are MNHEY and SMNVEV (reference sequence). V was cut by 4 bases and J by 6 bases, with 6 bases left in between. This CDR3 has 12 amino acids. The DNA for the CDR3 is TGTGCCAGCAGTTCGCAGCCCGGGGAGCTGTTTTTT. Protein product: CASSSQPGELFF.

The chain has TRBV11-3 and TRBJ1-2, with D uncertain. V was cut by 0 bases and J by 4 bases, with 9 bases left in between. There are 14 residues in the CDR3. Germline CDR1 and CDR2: SGHNT and YENEEA. The CDR3 DNA reads as TGTGCCAGCAGCTTAGAACCTAATAGCTATGGCTACACCTTC. This gives the protein CASSLEPNSYGYTF. Based on the CDR3 plus reference TRBV11-3 and TRBJ1-2, the full variable domain is EAGVVQSPRYKIIEKKQPVAFWCNPISGHNTLYWYLQNLGQGPELLIRYENEEAVDDSQLPKDRFSAERLKGVDSTLKIQPAELGDSAVYLCASSLEPNSYGYTFGSGTRLTVV.

The chain recombines TRBV19 with TRBJ2-1; D might be TRBD1 or TRBD2, each matching 6 bases. Germline CDR1 is LNHDA and CDR2 is SQIVND (reference sequence). With 3 bases removed from V and 4 bases from J, the gap between germline ends came to 10 bases. The CDR3 has 14 amino acids. CDR3 sequence reads: CASSMGGRYNEQFF. The CDR3 nucleotides read TGTGCCAGTAGTATGGGGGGCCGATACAATGAGCAGTTCTTC.

This clone turned up a few times. The V gene is TRBV28, the J gene TRBJ2-3, with 12 bases that match TRBD2. This CDR3 is 17 amino acids long. From germline, CDR1 is MDHEN and CDR2 SYDVKM. Trimming took 6 bases from V and 0 from J; bases not matched to a gene: 7. The CDR3 bases are TGTGCCAGCAGAACCGGGGGACTAGCGGGTAGCACAGATACGCAGTATTTT. This translates into CASRTGGLAGSTDTQYF.

The chain joins TRBV4-2 to TRBJ2-1; no reliable D call. Germline CDR1 is LGHNA and CDR2 is YNFKEQ. The CDR3 is made up of 13 amino acids. The V end lost 1 base, the J end lost 6 bases, and 7 bases lay between the germline ends. The CDR3 nucleotides read TGTGCCAGCAGCCAAGGTTCAGGCAATGAGCAGTTCTTC. Encoded protein: CASSQGSGNEQFF.

This clone was seen a handful of times. The chain joins TRBV5-1 to TRBJ1-2, with 8 positions matching TRBD1. The CDR3 extends over 16 amino acids. The trim removed 0 bases at V and 8 bases at J, leaving 12 bases unmatched. In germline, CDR1 is SGHRS, CDR2 YFSETQ. CDR3 sequence (DNA): TGCGCCAGCAGCTTGGACCCAGGAGGACAGGGAGAAGGCTACACCTTC. It translates to CASSLDPGGQGEGYTF.

The chain recombines TRBV2 with TRBJ2-7; a possible D gene is TRBD1 (5 bases). Germline loops: CDR1 SNHLY, CDR2 FYNNEI. Trimming left V 3 bases short and J 1 base short, with 10 bases between. The CDR3 is 14 residues long. DNA for the CDR3: TGTGCCAGCAGTGAGGCCAGGGTATCCTACGAGCAGTACTTC. Its protein product is CASSEARVSYEQYF. Drawing the rest from reference TRBV2 and TRBJ2-7, the complete variable domain is EPEVTQTPSHQVTQMGQEVILRCVPISNHLYFYWYRQILGQKVEFLVSFYNNEISEKSEIFDDQFSVERPDGSNFTLKIRSTKLEDSAMYFCASSEARVSYEQYFGPGTRLTVT.

This clone was recorded only once. The chain couples TRBV15 to TRBJ1-2, with 7 bases matching TRBD1. CDR1 and CDR2 (germline): LNHNV, YYDKDF (reference sequence). This CDR3 contains 16 residues. V trimming: 0 bases; J trimming: 3 bases; junction bases outside the gene matches: 7. The CDR3 region is CATSRDQGQLYYGYTF. The CDR3 nucleotides are TGTGCCACCAGCAGAGATCAGGGACAGTTATACTATGGCTACACCTTC.

The genes are TRBV19 and TRBJ2-5; 8 nucleotides align to TRBD1. Germline assignment: CDR1 LNHDA and CDR2 SQIVND (reference sequence). The CDR3 is 14 amino acids. The ends lost 3 bases at V and 5 bases at J; junction bases unmatched: 5. The CDR3 here is CASSIHTGGETQYF. The CDR3 nucleotides read TGTGCCAGTAGTATCCATACAGGGGGGGAGACCCAGTACTTC.

V gene TRBV28 combines with J gene TRBJ2-2; D unclear. Looked up from germline, CDR1 is MDHEN and CDR2 is SYDVKM. V was clipped by 5 bases and J by 0 bases, with 10 bases between them. This CDR3 contains 15 residues. This CDR3 is CASSLKASNTGELFF. The DNA for the CDR3 is TGTGCCAGCAGTCTGAAAGCGTCGAACACCGGGGAGCTGTTTTTT.

Written as DNA, the CDR3 is TGTGCCAGCAGCTCCCGGACAGGGAAGCTGGGAAACACCATATATTTT. Its translation is CASSSRTGKLGNTIYF. The rearrangement joins TRBV9 to TRBJ1-3; 8 bases are a match to TRBD1. CDR1 and CDR2 from the germline V gene are SGDLS and YYNGEE. Germline trimming cut 4 bases from V and 4 bases from J; bases unmatched to any gene: 10. The CDR3 is made up of 16 amino acids.

V gene TRBV27 combines with J gene TRBJ1-5; the D gene is possibly TRBD1 (5 bases). With 5 bases removed from V and 4 bases from J, the gap between germline ends came to 18 bases. Germline-derived CDR1 and CDR2 are MNHEY and SMNVEV (reference sequence). This CDR3 is 16 amino acids long. The CDR3 is CASSPTDTSGNQPQHF. The CDR3 DNA reads TGTGCCAGCAGTCCGACGGACACCTCTGGAAATCAGCCCCAGCATTTT.

The chain recombines TRBV29-1 with TRBJ2-2; D uncertain. The CDR3 sequence is 13 residues long. Per germline, CDR1 SQVTM and CDR2 ANQGSEA. V lost 4 bases, J lost 0 bases, and 6 bases lay in between. This chain's CDR3 is CSVGTANTGELFF. CDR3 DNA: TGCAGCGTTGGGACCGCGAACACCGGGGAGCTGTTTTTT.